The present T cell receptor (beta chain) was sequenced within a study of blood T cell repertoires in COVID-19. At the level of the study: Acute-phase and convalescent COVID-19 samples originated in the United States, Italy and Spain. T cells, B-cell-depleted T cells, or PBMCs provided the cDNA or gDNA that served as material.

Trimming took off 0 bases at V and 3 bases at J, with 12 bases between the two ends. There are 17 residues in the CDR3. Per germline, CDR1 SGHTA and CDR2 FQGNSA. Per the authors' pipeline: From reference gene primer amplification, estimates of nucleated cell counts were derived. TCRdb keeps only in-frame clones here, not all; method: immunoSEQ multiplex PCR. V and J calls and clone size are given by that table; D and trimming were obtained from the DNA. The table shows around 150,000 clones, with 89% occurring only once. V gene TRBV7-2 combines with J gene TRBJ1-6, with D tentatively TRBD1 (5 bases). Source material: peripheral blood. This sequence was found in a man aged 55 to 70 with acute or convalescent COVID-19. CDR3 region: CASSLAGGTVYNSPLHF. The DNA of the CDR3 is TGTGCCAGCAGCTTAGCGGGGGGAACAGTCTATAATTCACCCCTCCACTTT.